These 23 T cell receptor beta chains were all obtained from the same sample, sequenced in a study of blood T cells in healthy people across ages. Combining a sample-barcoded 5' primer with a J-beta primer mix, a second PCR ran for 7 to 11 cycles. In TCRdb, the 5' RACE reads were re-called with MiXCR into one record per CDR3 protein. The sample has more than 1 million distinct CDR3 sequences; more than 35% are singletons. Sequencing was performed on blood. The source is a woman aged 55-69 years in good health.

With regard to this clonotype: Its ends do not fully match the called genes, so a read error is possible. This chain links TRBV6-1 with TRBJ2-1; 14 bases line up with TRBD2. CDR1 MNHNS and CDR2 SASEGT come from the germline V gene. The CDR3 extends over 19 amino acids. DNA of the CDR3: TGTGCCAGCAGAGTCGAGGGGACTAGCGGGAGAGGATCCTACAATGAGCAGATCTTC. It encodes CASRVEGTSGRGSYNEQIF.

The chain uses TRBV6-5 and TRBJ2-5; no clear D. With the DNA end fitting TRBJ2-7 better, the J assignment may be wrong. The germline CDR1 and CDR2 sequences are MNHEY and SVGAGI. This CDR3 spans 15 amino acids. The DNA for the CDR3 is TGTGCCAGCAGCCCTCCTACCATAGTTAAGTACGAGCAGTACTTC. Residues: CASSPPTIVKYEQYF.

The V call is TRBV5-1, the J call TRBJ2-5; TRBD2 is a possible D gene (6 bases). The J call may be incorrect, as the DNA end agrees better with TRBJ2-7. Germline loops: CDR1 SGHRS, CDR2 YFSETQ. CDR3 length: 14 amino acids. CDR3 DNA sequence: TGCGCCAGCAGCTTGGGCCTATCCGGGAGCGAGCAGTACTTC. Protein product: CASSLGLSGSEQYF.

Here the CDR3 DNA reads TGCGCCAGCAGCCCAGGGACAGGGGTGTACATTCAGTACTTC. Amino acid sequence: CASSPGTGVYIQYF. This sequence joins TRBV5-1 and TRBJ2-4; TRBD1 matches 10 bases. The junction had 6 bases not matched to a gene; V was cut back by 4 bases and J by 8 bases. CDR1 is SGHRS, CDR2 YFSETQ, per germline. The CDR3 has 14 amino acids.

The chain couples TRBV11-2 to TRBJ2-3; 10 bases line up with TRBD2. The CDR3 is made up of 14 amino acids. J lost 6 bases, V lost 5 bases, and 5 bases had no gene match. Germline V gene sequence: CDR1 SGHAT, CDR2 FQNNGV. The CDR3 is CASSTKTSGDTQYF. The CDR3 DNA reads TGTGCCAGCAGCACTAAGACTAGCGGGGATACGCAGTATTTT.

V and J are TRBV10-3 and TRBJ2-7; D remains unclear. Trimming took off 3 bases at V and 2 bases at J, with 8 bases between the two ends. Germline loops: CDR1 ENHRY, CDR2 SYGVKD. There are 13 residues in the CDR3. The CDR3 region is CAISDLPTYEQYF. The DNA of the CDR3 is TGTGCCATCAGTGACCTCCCCACCTACGAGCAGTACTTC.

The rearrangement uses TRBV20-1 and TRBJ2-7; no definite D call. V lost 3 bases to trimming and J lost 7 bases, with 22 bases between them. This CDR3 spans 15 amino acids. CDR1 is DFQATT, CDR2 SNEGSKA, per germline (reference sequence). CDR3 residues: CSARGMSRRNNEQYF. The DNA of the CDR3 is TGCAGTGCTAGGGGCATGAGTAGGAGAAACAATGAGCAGTACTTC.

This chain joins TRBV29-1 and TRBJ2-1; D unclear. The CDR3 contains 13 residues. V was pared by 0 bases and J by 5 bases, with 8 bases between. Germline V gives CDR1 SQVTM, CDR2 ANQGSEA. CDR3 region: CSVEEWPNNEQFF. The CDR3, as DNA: TGCAGCGTTGAAGAGTGGCCTAACAATGAGCAGTTCTTC.

This sequence joins TRBV6-6 and TRBJ2-1; perhaps TRBD2 as D (6 bases). CDR3 size: 17 residues. With 6 bases removed from V and 0 bases from J, the gap between germline ends came to 18 bases. In germline, CDR1 is MNHNY, CDR2 SVGAGI (reference sequence). For the CDR3, the DNA is TGTGCCAGCAGCCTACGGGGGAGGCCCAGCTCCTACAATGAGCAGTTCTTC. The encoded protein is CASSLRGRPSSYNEQFF.

V usage is TRBV20-1 and J usage is TRBJ2-3, with TRBD2 matching over 7 bases. CDR1 and CDR2 (germline): DFQATT, SNEGSKA (reference sequence). The CDR3 is 17 residues long. V dropped 4 bases and J dropped 7; count of bases not matched to a gene: 20. The CDR3 sequence: CSAKKAGRQILANTQYF. The CDR3 DNA follows: TGCAGTGCTAAGAAAGCGGGGAGACAGATCCTAGCGAATACGCAGTATTTT.

The V and J genes are TRBV6-5 and TRBJ2-4, with 7 positions matching TRBD1. Germline trimming cut 0 bases from V and 8 bases from J; bases unmatched to any gene: 7. This CDR3 is 15 amino acids long. Germline CDR1 MNHEY, CDR2 SVGAGI. CDR3 bases: TGTGCCAGCAGTTACTCGACAGGGAAGAATTACATTCAGTACTTC. Its protein is CASSYSTGKNYIQYF.

This clonotype was counted only a few times. In DNA, the CDR3 is TGCGCCAGCAGCATCGGACAGGGCCAGGCAGATACGCAGTATTTT. It is translated as CASSIGQGQADTQYF. V usage is TRBV5-1 and J usage is TRBJ2-3, with TRBD1 matching 8 bases. The CDR3 extends over 15 amino acids. Germline lookup yields CDR1 SGHRS and CDR2 YFSETQ. V dropped 4 bases and J dropped 4; count of bases not matched to a gene: 8.

The genes are TRBV9 and TRBJ2-1; 13 nucleotides line up with TRBD2. This CDR3 region has 16 residues. V dropped 4 bases and J dropped 7; count of bases not matched to a gene: 8. The germline V gene has CDR1 SGDLS and CDR2 YYNGEE. The CDR3 nucleotides are TGTGCCAGCAGCACTAGCGGGAGGGCGCCGGGAAATGAGCAGTTCTTC. It translates to CASSTSGRAPGNEQFF.

This clonotype was observed a few times. The chain recombines TRBV28 with TRBJ1-4, with 7 bases fitting TRBD1. Germline trimming cut 5 bases from V and 7 bases from J; bases unmatched to any gene: 7. CDR1 is MDHEN and CDR2 is SYDVKM in the germline V gene. The CDR3 contains 14 residues. DNA for the CDR3: TGTGCCAGCAGTAAGCCGGGACAGTTTGAAAAACTGTTTTTT. Translated, it gives CASSKPGQFEKLFF.

This clonotype has a handful of counts. J is TRBJ1-5 and V is TRBV2, with D tentatively TRBD1 (5 bases). The V gene lost 7 bases and the J gene lost 5 bases, with 12 bases spanning the gap. The CDR3 length is 13 residues. Germline CDR1 and CDR2: SNHLY and FYNNEI. CDR3 in amino acids: CASIGQTDQPQHF. The CDR3 region has the DNA TGTGCCAGCATCGGACAAACCGATCAGCCCCAGCATTTT. Supplemented by reference TRBV2 and TRBJ1-5, the full variable domain reads EPEVTQTPSHQVTQMGQEVILRCVPISNHLYFYWYRQILGQKVEFLVSFYNNEISEKSEIFDDQFSVERPDGSNFTLKIRSTKLEDSAMYFCASIGQTDQPQHFGDGTRLSIL.

The chain uses TRBV5-5 and TRBJ2-3; D is uncertain. The CDR3 length is 12 residues. The ends were cut back, 6 bases at V and 6 bases at J, with 11 bases in the middle. The V gene's germline CDR1 is SGHKS and CDR2 YYEKEE (reference sequence). The CDR3 nucleotides read TGTGCCAGCATCGAGTTTGGGGATACGCAGTATTTT. Encoded protein: CASIEFGDTQYF.

The table lists this clonotype with a few counts. The genes are TRBV18 and TRBJ1-2; D gene unclear. Trimming pared 3 bases from V and 6 bases from J, leaving 14 bases between. The germline gives CDR1 KGHSH, CDR2 LQKENI. The CDR3 runs 14 residues. The DNA of the CDR3 is TGTGCCAGCTCACCCGGAGCTTCCGGTCATGGCTACACCTTC. As protein: CASSPGASGHGYTF.

This clonotype was picked up a small number of times. J is TRBJ2-1 and V is TRBV29-1, with D possibly being TRBD2 (7 bases). The germline V and J ends were trimmed by 7 bases and 8 bases, with 15 bases remaining between them. The CDR3 runs to 12 residues. Germline values: CDR1 SQVTM, CDR2 ANQGSEA. Here the CDR3 reads CSGGGLLYEQFF. In DNA form, the CDR3 reads TGCAGCGGAGGGGGACTATTGTATGAGCAGTTCTTC.

The rearrangement links TRBV20-1 to TRBJ2-3; D assignment may be TRBD1 or TRBD2 (5 bases each). Germline V gene lookup returns CDR1 DFQATT and CDR2 SNEGSKA (reference sequence). This CDR3 spans 13 amino acids. The ends were cut back, 6 bases at V and 6 bases at J, with 16 bases in the middle. CDR3 sequence (DNA): TGCAGTGCGGTGGGACGCGGGTGGGATACGCAGTATTTT. Protein: CSAVGRGWDTQYF.

This clonotype was seen ten or more times. This chain links TRBV5-1 with TRBJ2-3, with D uncertain. The V and J ends lost 3 bases and 6 bases respectively, with 14 bases between them. The CDR3 spans 14 residues. CDR1 and CDR2 from the germline V gene are SGHRS and YFSETQ. CDR3 protein: CASSSGSPRDTQYF. CDR3 DNA sequence: TGCGCCAGCAGCTCCGGGTCCCCAAGGGATACGCAGTATTTT.

The V gene is TRBV20-1, the J gene TRBJ2-7, with D perhaps given as TRBD1 or TRBD2 (7 bases each). The DNA end is more similar to TRBJ2-4, so the J call may be wrong. Germline V gives CDR1 DFQATT, CDR2 SNEGSKA (reference sequence). The CDR3 spans 14 residues. The CDR3 DNA reads TGCAGTGCGGTCGTCCCAGGGGGGGAAAACATTCAGTACTTC. It translates to CSAVVPGGENIQYF.

The chain links TRBV12-3 or TRBV12-4 to TRBJ1-1, with D perhaps TRBD1 (6 bases). The V end was cut by 3 bases, the J end by 5 bases, with 16 bases between. CDR3 length: 15 residues. The CDR3 sequence: CASSLSGQGLTEAFF. CDR3 DNA: TGTGCCAGCAGTTTGTCGGGGCAGGGGCTTACTGAAGCTTTCTTT.

The CDR3: CASSLEYAGIGTYEQYF. CDR3 nucleotides: TGTGCCAGCAGTTTAGAGTACGCGGGGATTGGTACCTACGAGCAGTACTTC. The chain is built from TRBV27 and TRBJ2-7, with D possibly TRBD2 on 6 matching bases. The germline V gene has CDR1 MNHEY and CDR2 SMNVEV (reference sequence). The V end was cut by 2 bases, the J end by 2 bases, with 19 bases between. The CDR3 spans 17 residues.